This is a list of T cell receptor beta chains from one sample in a study of CD8+ T cells in alopecia areata. Sequencing was performed with immunoSEQ multiplex PCR; in TCRdb, only in-frame clones are kept and a portion is missing. There are 150,000 to 200,000 clones in the sample; 60% occur only once, and approximately 1% lies in the top ten. Sequencing used CD4+ T cells sorted from blood, obtained at week 24, from a patient treated with tofacitinib. These receptors were collected from a human donor with alopecia areata. The CDR3 runs from the conserved cysteine through the conserved F or W. Fields, in order: D gene, J gene, clone size, V gene, CDR3 protein. D genes are given only for firm matches. Clone size is given for some rows only: seen once, a few or many times, or a class if the clone is expanded.

D: -
J: TRBJ2-4
size: -
V: TRBV29-1
CDR3: CSVEDPVSLAKNIQYF

D: -
J: TRBJ1-2
size: -
V: TRBV30
CDR3: CACHPVGNGYTF

D: TRBD1
J: TRBJ1-1
size: many
V: TRBV6-6
CDR3: CASSYSAAGGYPF

D: TRBD1
J: TRBJ2-1
size: few
V: TRBV7-2
CDR3: CASSTGDPYNEQFF

D: -
J: TRBJ2-3
size: -
V: TRBV19
CDR3: CASTTGRTDTQYF

D: -
J: TRBJ2-7
size: few
V: TRBV19
CDR3: CASSIADSYEQYF

D: -
J: TRBJ2-1
size: -
V: TRBV9
CDR3: CASSVATSRGWESSYNEQFF

D: -
J: TRBJ1-5
size: few
V: TRBV5-6
CDR3: CANKTARTEGGSNQPQHF

D: -
J: TRBJ2-1
size: -
V: TRBV15
CDR3: CATSRDFQAEQFF

D: TRBD1
J: TRBJ2-7
size: -
V: TRBV30
CDR3: CAWTTGTGGNEQYF

D: TRBD1
J: TRBJ1-1
size: -
V: TRBV29-1
CDR3: CSVDRGVNTEAFF

D: -
J: TRBJ1-4
size: -
V: TRBV5-6
CDR3: CASSLVGGANEKLFF

D: -
J: TRBJ1-5
size: -
V: TRBV2
CDR3: CASRGDSNQPQHF

D: TRBD2
J: TRBJ2-1
size: -
V: TRBV30
CDR3: CAWRGGGTNEQFF

D: -
J: TRBJ1-5
size: -
V: TRBV2
CDR3: CASRSTSGNQPQHF

D: -
J: TRBJ1-1
size: -
V: TRBV19
CDR3: CASSKFALGTEAFF

D: -
J: TRBJ2-3
size: few
V: TRBV18
CDR3: CASSTTDTQYF

D: -
J: TRBJ1-1
size: -
V: TRBV29-1
CDR3: CSVTLLGDTEAFF

D: -
J: TRBJ1-1
size: -
V: TRBV14
CDR3: CASSQEGANTEAFF

D: TRBD2
J: TRBJ2-3
size: -
V: TRBV27
CDR3: CASSPAGLLSGTDTQYF

D: -
J: TRBJ2-1
size: -
V: TRBV29-1
CDR3: CSVERDHTEQFF

D: TRBD1
J: TRBJ1-2
size: -
V: TRBV5-4
CDR3: CASSSPPGQGNYTF

D: -
J: TRBJ1-2
size: -
V: TRBV2
CDR3: CASSDPTANYGYTF